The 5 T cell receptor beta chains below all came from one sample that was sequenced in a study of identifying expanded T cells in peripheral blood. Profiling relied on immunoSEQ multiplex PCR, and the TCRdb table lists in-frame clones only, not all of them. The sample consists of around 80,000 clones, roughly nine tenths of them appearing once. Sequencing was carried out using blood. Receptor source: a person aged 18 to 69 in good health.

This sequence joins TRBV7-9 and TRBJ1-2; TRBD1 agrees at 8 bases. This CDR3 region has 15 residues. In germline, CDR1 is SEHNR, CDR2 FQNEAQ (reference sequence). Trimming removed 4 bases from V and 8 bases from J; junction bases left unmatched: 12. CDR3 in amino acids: CASSSNPGQVEGYTF. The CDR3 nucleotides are TGTGCCAGCAGCTCAAACCCGGGACAGGTTGAAGGCTACACCTTC.

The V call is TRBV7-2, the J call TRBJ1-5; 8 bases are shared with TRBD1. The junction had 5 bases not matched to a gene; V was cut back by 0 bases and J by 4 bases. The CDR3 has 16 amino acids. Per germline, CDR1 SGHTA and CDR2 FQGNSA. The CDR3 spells CASSLARTGTNQPQHF. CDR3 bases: TGTGCCAGCAGCTTAGCCCGGACAGGGACGAATCAGCCCCAGCATTTT.

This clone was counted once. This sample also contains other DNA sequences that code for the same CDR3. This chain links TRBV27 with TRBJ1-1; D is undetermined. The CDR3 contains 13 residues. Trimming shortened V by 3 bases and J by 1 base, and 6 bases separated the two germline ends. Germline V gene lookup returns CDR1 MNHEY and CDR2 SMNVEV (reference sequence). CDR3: CASSLSRNTEAFF. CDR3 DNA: TGTGCCAGCAGTTTGTCCCGGAACACTGAAGCTTTCTTT.

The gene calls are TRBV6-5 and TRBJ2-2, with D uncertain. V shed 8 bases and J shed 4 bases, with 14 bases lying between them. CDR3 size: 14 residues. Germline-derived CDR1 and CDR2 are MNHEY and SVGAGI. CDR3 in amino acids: CASLLSVPTGELFF. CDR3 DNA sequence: TGTGCCAGCCTTTTGTCGGTACCCACCGGGGAGCTGTTTTTT.

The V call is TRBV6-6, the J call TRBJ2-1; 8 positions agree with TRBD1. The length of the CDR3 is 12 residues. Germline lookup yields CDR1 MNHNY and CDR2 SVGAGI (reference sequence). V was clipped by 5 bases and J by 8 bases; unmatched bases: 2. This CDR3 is CASSDRGDEQFF. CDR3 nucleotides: TGTGCCAGCAGTGACAGGGGTGATGAGCAGTTCTTC.